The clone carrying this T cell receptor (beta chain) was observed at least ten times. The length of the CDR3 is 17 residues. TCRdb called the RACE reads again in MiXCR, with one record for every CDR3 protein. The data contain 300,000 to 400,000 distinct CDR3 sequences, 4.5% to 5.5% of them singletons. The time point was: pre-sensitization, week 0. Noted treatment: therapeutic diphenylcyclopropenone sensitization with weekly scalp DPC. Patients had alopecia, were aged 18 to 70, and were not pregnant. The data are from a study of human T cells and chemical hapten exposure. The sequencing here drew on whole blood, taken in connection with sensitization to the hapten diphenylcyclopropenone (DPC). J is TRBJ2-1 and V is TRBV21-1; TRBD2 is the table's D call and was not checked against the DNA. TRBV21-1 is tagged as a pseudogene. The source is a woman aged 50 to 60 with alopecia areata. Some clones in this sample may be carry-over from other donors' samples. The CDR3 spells CASSKTSSGRAKCAQFF. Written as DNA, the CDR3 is TGTGCCAGCAGCAAAACGTCTAGCGGGAGGGCCAAGTGCGCGCAGTTCTTC.